The sequence of this TCR beta chain was determined in a study of T cell repertoires in cytomegalovirus infection. TCRdb analysed the reads with MiXCR anew, one entry per CDR3 protein. The sample includes 250,000 or so distinct CDR3 sequences, about a sixth seen only once; the top ten take around half. This clonotype was seen ten or more times. Its antigen remains unknown. Points from the study as a whole: Of the TCR beta families, the public ones yielded a cumulative frequency that identified carriers of CMV plus the relevant HLA.

The CDR3 contains 12 residues. The germline V and J ends were trimmed by 6 bases and 6 bases, with 12 bases remaining between them. Germline assignment: CDR1 SEHNR and CDR2 FQNEAQ (reference sequence). The TCR comes from a human donor in good health (CMV status not recorded). Some clones in this sample may be carry-over from other donors' samples. Sequencing was performed on CD8+ T cells from PBMCs. J is TRBJ2-7 and V is TRBV7-9; D unclear. CDR3 in DNA: TGTGCCAGCAGTCGCCCTTCCCTCGAGCAGTACTTC. This codes for CASSRPSLEQYF.